The entry below describes one TCR beta chain. The sample belongs to a study of response to subunit inactivated influenza vaccine. Germline values: CDR1 SGDLS, CDR2 YYNGEE. There are 16 residues in the CDR3. The junction had 11 bases not matched to a gene; V was cut back by 0 bases and J by 8 bases. TCRdb passed the RT-PCR reads through MiXCR, listing each CDR3 protein once. The repertoire holds 170,000 or so distinct CDR3 sequences, around a tenth seen once, with roughly 40% in the top ten. The clonotype was recovered from a man aged 45-69 years who received an inactivated influenza vaccine. The specimen was CD8+ T cells sorted from PBMCs, collected around 2 years after vaccination. V usage is TRBV9 and J usage is TRBJ2-1; 7 nucleotides agree with TRBD2. The CDR3 DNA reads TGTGCCAGCAGCGTAGGATCTTTAGCGGGTGACTATGAGCAGTTCTTC. This gives the protein CASSVGSLAGDYEQFF.